This is a list of T cell receptor beta chains from one sample in a study of cytomegalovirus exposure and HLA in healthy donors. The assay was immunoSEQ multiplex PCR, and TCRdb's table has in-frame clones only and misses some. The sample consists of tens of thousands of clones, roughly 93% of them appearing once. Sequenced material: PBMCs. These receptors came from a woman younger than 35 in good health and CMV-seronegative. The CDR3 runs from the conserved cysteine through the conserved F or W. A D gene is named only where the DNA matches it firmly. Size is omitted from some rows. Given values are once, few, many or a class for expanded clones.

>-|TRBD2|TRBJ2-2|TRBV2
TGTGCCAGCAGTGATAGCGGGGCGACCGTAAACACCGGGGAGCTGTTTTTT
CASSDSGATVNTGELFF
>-|TRBD2|TRBJ2-1|TRBV27
TGTGCCAGCAGCCCCGGGACTACTTACCTCTACAATGAGCAGTTCTTC
CASSPGTTYLYNEQFF
>-|TRBD2|TRBJ2-7|TRBV2
TGTGCCAGCAGTCCCGGGACTAACTCCTACGAGCAGTACTTC
CASSPGTNSYEQYF
>-|-|TRBJ1-1|TRBV11-3
TGTGCCAGCAGCTTAGCGGTGAACACTGAAGCTTTCTTT
CASSLAVNTEAFF
>-|-|TRBJ2-5|TRBV18
TGTGCCAGCTCACCCAGGACTGCGCGGGTCGGAGAGACCCAGTACTTC
CASSPRTARVGETQYF
>-|TRBD1|TRBJ2-7|TRBV5-1
TGCGCCAGCAGCCGGGGACAGTTCTACGAGCAGTACTTC
CASSRGQFYEQYF
>-|-|TRBJ2-3|TRBV6-4
TGTGCCAGCAGTGACTCGACAAACACAGATACGCAGTATTTT
CASSDSTNTDTQYF
>-|-|TRBJ2-7|TRBV7-6
TGTGCCAGCAGCTTAGGGCAGGGCCAGTGGAACGAGCAGTACTTC
CASSLGQGQWNEQYF
>-|-|TRBJ1-1|TRBV5-4
TGTGCCAGCAGCTTGGGACAGATCACTGAAGCTTTCTTT
CASSLGQITEAFF
>-|-|TRBJ2-3|TRBV11-2
TGTGCCAGCAGCTTAGGGGCCTCCCAAACGCAGTATTTT
CASSLGASQTQYF
>-|-|TRBJ1-2|TRBV15
TGTGCCACCAGCAGACAGGCCTCCAACTATGGCTACACCTTC
CATSRQASNYGYTF
>-|-|TRBJ1-5|TRBV2
TGTGCCAGCAGTGGGGGGGTCAATCAGCCCCAGCATTTT
CASSGGVNQPQHF
>-|-|TRBJ2-5|TRBV7-7
TGTGCCAGCAGCTTTTTTAAGGGGCGAAATTGCACAGAGACCCAGTACTTC
CASSFFKGRNCTETQYF
>-|-|TRBJ2-7|TRBV4-2
TGTGCCAGCAGCCAAGAACAGGGTGGGAGCTCCTACGAGCAGTACTTC
CASSQEQGGSSYEQYF
>once|TRBD2|TRBJ2-7|TRBV28
TGTGCCAGCAGTCCACCCGGACTAGCGGGGACCTACGAGCAGTACTTC
CASSPPGLAGTYEQYF
>-|-|TRBJ2-7|TRBV28
TGTGCCAGCAGTCCCGGGACTTCTCTCTCCTACGAGCAGTACTTC
CASSPGTSLSYEQYF